Shown below are 21 T cell receptor beta chains from a single sample sequenced in a study of blood T cell repertoires in COVID-19. Assay used: immunoSEQ multiplex PCR; TCRdb lists only in-frame clones, some missing. Of approximately 260,000 clones in the sample, 70% to 90% were seen once. The sequencing sample was made of PBMCs or T cells enriched from blood (not recorded which). The source of these receptors is a woman between 35 and 50 years old with acute COVID-19.

The rearrangement links TRBV18 to TRBJ1-1; 8 bases fit TRBD1. Trimming cost V 5 bases and J 0 bases; bases outside gene matches: 11. CDR3 length: 17 amino acids. Germline assignment: CDR1 KGHSH and CDR2 LQKENI. The CDR3: CASSNQGALWVNTEAFF. The DNA for the CDR3 is TGTGCCAGCTCAAACCAGGGGGCTCTTTGGGTGAACACTGAAGCTTTCTTT.

V gene TRBV24-1 combines with J gene TRBJ1-4, with TRBD1 matching over 8 bases. Unmatched junction bases numbered 3, after V lost 6 bases and J lost 1 base. The CDR3 is 15 amino acids. Germline CDR1 and CDR2: KGHDR and SFDVKD. As DNA, the CDR3 is TGTGCCACCAGTCCTGGACAGGGAACTAATGAAAAACTGTTTTTT. This gives the protein CATSPGQGTNEKLFF.

The gene calls are TRBV6-4 and TRBJ2-2, with 9 bases that match TRBD2. The germline V gene has CDR1 MRHNA and CDR2 SNTAGT. V trimming: 0 bases; J trimming: 3 bases; junction bases outside the gene matches: 2. The CDR3 is made up of 16 amino acids. This CDR3 reads CASSDSTSGDTGELFF. For the CDR3, the DNA is TGTGCCAGCAGTGACTCGACTAGCGGAGACACCGGGGAGCTGTTTTTT.

Concerning this clone: This sample also contains other DNA sequences that code for the same CDR3. The chain recombines TRBV28 with TRBJ1-2; D is unclear. V shed 1 base and J shed 3 bases, with 3 bases lying between them. The length of the CDR3 is 12 residues. Germline V CDR1 and CDR2: MDHEN, SYDVKM. The DNA for the CDR3 is TGTGCCAGCAGTTTATCTGACTATGGCTACACCTTC. Encoded protein: CASSLSDYGYTF.

The rearrangement joins TRBV2 to TRBJ2-1, with D tentatively TRBD2 (5 bases). Germline V gene sequence: CDR1 SNHLY, CDR2 FYNNEI. This CDR3 contains 16 residues. Trimming left V 2 bases short and J 8 bases short, with 19 bases between. In DNA form, the CDR3 reads TGTGCCAGCAGTGAATCCTCACCCGGGGATGGGTATGAGCAGTTCTTC. This codes for CASSESSPGDGYEQFF. Drawing the rest from reference TRBV2 and TRBJ2-1, the complete variable domain is EPEVTQTPSHQVTQMGQEVILRCVPISNHLYFYWYRQILGQKVEFLVSFYNNEISEKSEIFDDQFSVERPDGSNFTLKIRSTKLEDSAMYFCASSESSPGDGYEQFFGPGTRLTVL.

The rearrangement uses TRBV19 and TRBJ1-2; D perhaps matches TRBD1 (5 bases). Per the germline V gene, CDR1 is LNHDA and CDR2 is SQIVND (reference sequence). Trimming shortened V by 4 bases and J by 4 bases, and 19 bases separated the two germline ends. The CDR3 sequence is 16 residues long. The DNA of the CDR3 is TGTGCCAGTAGTACCCTCCTGGGGCAGGGCTTCTATGGCTACACCTTC. Its protein product is CASSTLLGQGFYGYTF.

This chain links TRBV9 with TRBJ1-4; no definite D call. The CDR3 is 14 residues long. CDR1 and CDR2 (germline): SGDLS, YYNGEE. Trimming cost V 4 bases and J 0 bases, with 7 bases left between them. CDR3 sequence (DNA): TGTGCCAGCAGCCGAACAGCAACTAATGAAAAACTGTTTTTT. It translates to CASSRTATNEKLFF.

This CDR3 reads CASSEGTSDSYEQYF. The DNA for the CDR3 is TGTGCCAGCAGTGAGGGGACTAGCGACTCCTACGAGCAGTACTTC. The chain employs TRBV2 and TRBJ2-7; TRBD2 matches 10 bases. CDR3 size: 15 residues. V was clipped by 3 bases and J by 0 bases; unmatched bases: 2. Germline V lookup: CDR1 SNHLY, CDR2 FYNNEI.

This chain connects TRBV11-2 to TRBJ1-4; D not resolved. The CDR3 runs 15 residues. Germline CDR1 and CDR2: SGHAT and FQNNGV. V shed 3 bases and J shed 8 bases, with 16 bases lying between them. CDR3 in amino acids: CASSFSTRYGEKLFF. CDR3 sequence (DNA): TGTGCCAGCAGCTTCTCGACTCGATATGGGGAAAAACTGTTTTTT. The entire variable domain, with the rest obtained from reference TRBV11-2 and TRBJ1-4, is as follows: EAGVAQSPRYKIIEKRQSVAFWCNPISGHATLYWYQQILGQGPKLLIQFQNNGVVDDSQLPKDRFSAERLKGVDSTLKIQPAKLEDSAVYLCASSFSTRYGEKLFFGSGTQLSVL.

In this sample, this clone turned up a few times. This sequence joins TRBV5-1 and TRBJ2-7, with 9 bases identical to TRBD1. Germline loops: CDR1 SGHRS, CDR2 YFSETQ. With V trimmed by 2 bases and J by 3 bases, 6 bases remained unmatched. The CDR3 has 15 amino acids. CDR3 sequence: CASSLGTGLVYEQYV. The CDR3 DNA follows: TGCGCCAGCAGCTTAGGGACAGGGCTGGTCTACGAGCAGTACGTC.

The rearrangement links TRBV28 to TRBJ2-7; 9 bases agree with TRBD1. Germline V gene sequence: CDR1 MDHEN, CDR2 SYDVKM. V trimming: 5 bases; J trimming: 1 base; junction bases outside the gene matches: 9. The CDR3 is 16 amino acids. For the CDR3, the DNA is TGTGCCAGCAGTCTGTCGGGACAGGGTAAATCCTACGAGCAGTACTTC. It specifies CASSLSGQGKSYEQYF. Complete variable domain (other parts from reference TRBV28 and TRBJ2-7): DVKVTQSSRYLVKRTGEKVFLECVQDMDHENMFWYRQDPGLGLRLIYFSYDVKMKEKGDIPEGYSVSREKKERFSLILESASTNQTSMYLCASSLSGQGKSYEQYFGPGTRLTVT.

The rearrangement links TRBV2 to TRBJ1-2; D is unresolved. This CDR3 spans 11 amino acids. Trimming stripped 6 bases from V and 7 bases from J, with 9 bases between. From germline, CDR1 is SNHLY and CDR2 FYNNEI. CDR3 sequence reads: CASRAGIGYTF. CDR3 nucleotide sequence: TGTGCCAGCAGGGCAGGAATTGGCTACACCTTC. Full variable domain (outside the CDR3, taken from reference TRBV2 and TRBJ1-2): EPEVTQTPSHQVTQMGQEVILRCVPISNHLYFYWYRQILGQKVEFLVSFYNNEISEKSEIFDDQFSVERPDGSNFTLKIRSTKLEDSAMYFCASRAGIGYTFGSGTRLTVV.

The rearrangement uses TRBV24-1 and TRBJ2-1; TRBD1 aligns across 8 bases. J gave up 2 bases and V 5 bases, and 4 bases lay outside the gene matches. Germline V gene sequence: CDR1 KGHDR, CDR2 SFDVKD. This CDR3 comprises 15 residues. CDR3 sequence: CATSVGQGTYNEQFF. In nucleotides, the CDR3 is TGTGCCACCAGTGTAGGACAGGGCACCTACAATGAGCAGTTCTTC.

The sample holds one count of this clone. The chain carries TRBV14 and TRBJ1-1, with D possibly matching TRBD1 (6 bases). Germline assignment: CDR1 SGHDN and CDR2 FVKESK. This CDR3 contains 16 residues. V was trimmed by 1 base and J by 6 bases, leaving 18 bases between them. This CDR3 is CASSQGLSPRGSEAFF. CDR3 DNA: TGTGCCAGCAGCCAAGGGTTAAGTCCCAGGGGCTCTGAAGCTTTCTTT. Filled out from reference TRBV14 and TRBJ1-1, the complete variable domain reads EAGVTQFPSHSVIEKGQTVTLRCDPISGHDNLYWYRRVMGKEIKFLLHFVKESKQDESGMPNNRFLAERTGGTYSTLKVQPAELEDSGVYFCASSQGLSPRGSEAFFGQGTRLTVV.

In this sample, this clone turned up many times. The J gene is TRBJ1-3, the V gene TRBV4-3, with D possibly TRBD1 on 6 matching bases. Germline loops: CDR1 LGHNA, CDR2 YSLEER. V was pared by 4 bases and J by 3 bases, with 19 bases between. The CDR3 contains 17 residues. The CDR3 region has the DNA TGCGCCAGCAGCCGAGAGAGGGGACACCGTGGTGGAAACACCATATATTTT. Translation gives CASSRERGHRGGNTIYF.

This clone has just one count. This chain connects TRBV2 to TRBJ2-3, with unresolved D. Trimming pared 3 bases from V and 1 base from J, leaving 5 bases between. CDR3 size: 13 residues. The germline V gene encodes CDR1 SNHLY and CDR2 FYNNEI. The DNA for the CDR3 is TGTGCCAGCAGTGACCAGGGCACAGATACGCAGTATTTT. It is translated as CASSDQGTDTQYF. The variable domain in full, with the rest retrieved from reference TRBV2 and TRBJ2-3, is EPEVTQTPSHQVTQMGQEVILRCVPISNHLYFYWYRQILGQKVEFLVSFYNNEISEKSEIFDDQFSVERPDGSNFTLKIRSTKLEDSAMYFCASSDQGTDTQYFGPGTRLTVL.

The chain couples TRBV27 to TRBJ2-3, with 8 positions matching TRBD2. CDR1 and CDR2 from the germline V gene are MNHEY and SMNVEV (reference sequence). The trim removed 7 bases at V and 3 bases at J, leaving 6 bases unmatched. The length of the CDR3 is 14 residues. The CDR3 spells CASKKAGATDTQYF. The CDR3 nucleotides are TGTGCCAGCAAAAAAGCGGGAGCTACAGATACGCAGTATTTT.

V usage is TRBV11-2 and J usage is TRBJ2-5; possible D gene TRBD1, 5 bases. There are 15 residues in the CDR3. The V end lost 3 bases, the J end lost 3 bases, and 14 bases lay between the germline ends. Looked up from germline, CDR1 is SGHAT and CDR2 is FQNNGV. CDR3 residues: CASSFGQGRKETQYF. The CDR3 coding sequence is TGTGCCAGCAGCTTCGGACAAGGGCGAAAAGAGACCCAGTACTTC.

The V call is TRBV9, the J call TRBJ2-5; tentative D call: TRBD1 (5 bases). The CDR3 runs 16 residues. V gave up 2 bases and J gave up 0 bases, with 14 bases separating them. Germline CDR1 is SGDLS and CDR2 is YYNGEE. Here the CDR3 reads CASSVGGATYQETQYF. In DNA form, the CDR3 reads TGTGCCAGCAGCGTCGGTGGGGCGACGTACCAAGAGACCCAGTACTTC. Drawing the rest from reference TRBV9 and TRBJ2-5, the complete variable domain is DSGVTQTPKHLITATGQRVTLRCSPRSGDLSVYWYQQSLDQGLQFLIQYYNGEERAKGNILERFSAQQFPDLHSELNLSSLELGDSALYFCASSVGGATYQETQYFGPGTRLLVL.

The chain is built from TRBV27 and TRBJ2-1; 7 bases fit TRBD2. The CDR3 is made up of 15 amino acids. From germline, CDR1 is MNHEY and CDR2 SMNVEV (reference sequence). Trimming cost V 8 bases and J 1 base; bases outside gene matches: 8. The CDR3 sequence is CASARAGFSYNEQFF. CDR3 DNA: TGTGCCAGCGCCCGAGCGGGGTTTTCCTACAATGAGCAGTTCTTC.

This clone is a singleton in its sample. The chain joins TRBV7-2 to TRBJ2-1, with 10 positions matching TRBD1. Germline CDR1 is SGHTA and CDR2 is FQGNSA. CDR3 length equals 14 residues. The V gene end was trimmed by 3 bases and the J gene end by 8 bases; junction bases not matched to a gene: 4. The CDR3 loop is CASSFYGQGDEQFF. In DNA form, the CDR3 reads TGTGCCAGCAGCTTTTACGGACAGGGGGATGAGCAGTTCTTC.